Below are 30 T cell receptor beta chains sequenced from a single sample in a study of tumor T cells in aggressive B-cell lymphoma. Clones were read by immunoSEQ multiplex PCR, and TCRdb kept only the in-frame ones, dropping some. This table holds under 2,500 clones, 94% found once. Sequenced: tumor tissue. The receptors shown here come from an adult with diffuse large B cell lymphoma.

The chain links TRBV2 to TRBJ2-4; 7 nucleotides align to TRBD2. The germline V gene has CDR1 SNHLY and CDR2 FYNNEI. The CDR3 consists of 15 residues. J gave up 4 bases and V 3 bases, and 6 bases lay outside the gene matches. CDR3 in amino acids: CASSEGGLGKNIQYF. The CDR3 DNA follows: TGTGCCAGCAGTGAGGGCGGACTAGGGAAAAACATTCAGTACTTC.

J is TRBJ2-5 and V is TRBV11-3; D call uncertain. The CDR3 length is 13 residues. Germline lookup yields CDR1 SGHNT and CDR2 YENEEA. V was pared by 2 bases and J by 1 base, with 5 bases between. The CDR3 nucleotides read TGTGCCAGCAGCTTACACTCCCAAGAGACCCAGTACTTC. Translating it yields CASSLHSQETQYF.

This chain links TRBV6-5 with TRBJ2-2, with D possibly TRBD1 on 6 matching bases. Trimming pared 0 bases from V and 5 bases from J, leaving 13 bases between. CDR3 length equals 16 residues. From germline, CDR1 is MNHEY and CDR2 SVGAGI. CDR3 amino acids: CASSYSPGGRTGELFF. The DNA for the CDR3 is TGTGCCAGCAGTTACTCTCCTGGGGGCCGAACCGGGGAGCTGTTTTTT.

This chain's CDR3 is CASSATNYGYTF. For the CDR3, the DNA is TGTGCCAGCAGCGCAACTAACTATGGCTACACCTTC. The chain uses TRBV9 and TRBJ1-2; D remains ambiguous. Germline V CDR1 and CDR2: SGDLS, YYNGEE. The CDR3 covers 12 residues. Deletions cut 3 bases from V and 0 bases from J, with 3 bases between. The full variable domain, rest sourced from reference TRBV9 and TRBJ1-2, is DSGVTQTPKHLITATGQRVTLRCSPRSGDLSVYWYQQSLDQGLQFLIQYYNGEERAKGNILERFSAQQFPDLHSELNLSSLELGDSALYFCASSATNYGYTFGSGTRLTVV.

The chain couples TRBV4-3 to TRBJ1-1; a possible D gene is TRBD1 (5 bases). The V and J ends lost 0 bases and 5 bases respectively, with 13 bases between them. This CDR3 region has 15 residues. Germline CDR1 is LGHNA and CDR2 is YSLEER. The CDR3 nucleotides read TGCGCCAGCAGCCAAGAGGGGGGGTTTGGTACTGAAGCTTTCTTT. This gives the protein CASSQEGGFGTEAFF.

The CDR3 nucleotides are TGTGCCAGCAGCCGGGACAGGGTAAATCAGCCCCAGCATTTT. Its protein product is CASSRDRVNQPQHF. The chain employs TRBV5-6 and TRBJ1-5; 9 nucleotides agree with TRBD1. V was clipped by 4 bases and J by 4 bases; unmatched bases: 3. This CDR3 has 14 residues. Germline loops: CDR1 SGHDT, CDR2 YYEEEE.

This clone has just one count. The genes are TRBV23-1 and TRBJ1-3, with D tentatively TRBD1 (6 bases). TRBV23-1 is treated as an ORF (open reading frame) with a function not yet certain. The CDR3 contains 18 residues. Trimming pared 0 bases from V and 6 bases from J, leaving 21 bases between. The CDR3 region is CASSQSNWTAGEPNTIYF. The CDR3 bases are TGCGCCAGCAGTCAATCGAACTGGACAGCTGGAGAGCCAAACACCATATATTTT.

The chain joins TRBV27 to TRBJ2-5; 9 positions match TRBD1. Germline lookup yields CDR1 MNHEY and CDR2 SMNVEV (reference sequence). The CDR3 totals 16 residues. V gave up 4 bases and J gave up 0 bases; unmatched junction bases: 6. The CDR3 DNA follows: TGTGCCAGCAGTTCCGCCCGGGACAGGGACCAAGAGACCCAGTACTTC. Translation gives CASSSARDRDQETQYF.

The V and J genes are TRBV7-2 and TRBJ1-1; D may be TRBD1 (6 bases). V dropped 2 bases and J dropped 0 bases, with 10 bases sitting between them. The CDR3 covers 15 residues. The germline V gene encodes CDR1 SGHTA and CDR2 FQGNSA. The CDR3 nucleotides are TGTGCCAGCAGCTTAAAGGGACACGTGAACACTGAAGCTTTCTTT. Protein sequence: CASSLKGHVNTEAFF.

The chain uses TRBV7-9 and TRBJ2-7; D is perhaps TRBD1 (5 bases). Trimming removed 0 bases from V and 3 bases from J, with 9 bases in between. Germline loops: CDR1 SEHNR, CDR2 FQNEAQ (reference sequence). This CDR3 is 14 amino acids long. CDR3 DNA: TGTGCCAGCAGCTTAGCGGGGCGTGGCTACGAGCAGTACTTC. Translated, it gives CASSLAGRGYEQYF.

This chain connects TRBV5-8 to TRBJ1-6, with TRBD1 as a possible D gene (6 bases). V dropped 0 bases and J dropped 18 bases, with 13 bases sitting between them. Germline loops: CDR1 SGHTS, CDR2 YDEGEE. The CDR3 is 12 amino acids. For the CDR3, the DNA is TGTGCCAGCAGCTTGGGCCGACAGGCATCCCACTTT. It is translated as CASSLGRQASHF. Supplemented by reference TRBV5-8 and TRBJ1-6, the full variable domain reads EAGVTQSPTHLIKTRGQQATLRCSPISGHTSVYWYQQALGLGLQFLLWYDEGEERNRGNFPPRFSGRQFPNYSSELNVNALELEDSALYLCASSLGRQASHFGNGTRLTVT.

The CDR3 protein is CASSVVPRQGGSGNTIYF. CDR3 in DNA: TGTGCCAGCAGCGTAGTCCCCCGACAGGGTGGTTCTGGAAACACCATATATTTT. The chain is built from TRBV9 and TRBJ1-3, with 7 bases that match TRBD1. Germline assignment: CDR1 SGDLS and CDR2 YYNGEE. With 0 bases clipped from V and 1 base from J, the junction kept 10 bases outside the gene matches. The CDR3 is 18 residues long.

This sequence joins TRBV11-3 and TRBJ1-1, with D perhaps TRBD1 (5 bases). Germline CDR1 SGHNT, CDR2 YENEEA. This CDR3 spans 16 amino acids. V lost 2 bases and J lost 8, with 21 bases in between. CDR3: CASSLRGWGGESEAFF. The CDR3, as DNA: TGTGCCAGCAGCTTAAGGGGATGGGGGGGGGAATCCGAAGCTTTCTTT.

The chain combines TRBV13 with TRBJ1-1; no reliable D call. Germline CDR1 and CDR2: PRHDT and FYEKMQ (reference sequence). The length of the CDR3 is 14 residues. The germline V and J ends were trimmed by 1 base and 11 bases, with 17 bases remaining between them. CDR3 protein: CASSLDTGWKEAFF. The CDR3 DNA reads as TGTGCCAGCAGCTTAGATACGGGGTGGAAGGAGGCTTTCTTT.

The chain combines TRBV7-9 with TRBJ1-1; D remains ambiguous. This CDR3 contains 15 residues. Deletions cut 1 base from V and 1 base from J, with 10 bases between. Looked up from germline, CDR1 is SEHNR and CDR2 is FQNEAQ (reference sequence). DNA of the CDR3: TGTGCCAGCAGCTTAGTTGGGTCGGGGAACACTGAAGCTTTCTTT. This translates into CASSLVGSGNTEAFF. Full variable domain (remainder filled in from reference TRBV7-9 and TRBJ1-1): DTGVSQNPRHKITKRGQNVTFRCDPISEHNRLYWYRQTLGQGPEFLTYFQNEAQLEKSRLLSDRFSAERPKGSFSTLEIQRTEQGDSAMYLCASSLVGSGNTEAFFGQGTRLTVV.

This chain connects TRBV5-8 to TRBJ1-5; D unclear. The CDR3 contains 16 residues. Germline assignment: CDR1 SGHTS and CDR2 YDEGEE. Trimming removed 4 bases from V and 1 base from J, with 15 bases in between. This chain's CDR3 is CASSLSGRGSNQPQHF. CDR3 DNA sequence: TGTGCCAGCAGCCTCTCGGGTCGCGGGAGCAATCAGCCCCAGCATTTT.

The V gene is TRBV21-1, the J gene TRBJ2-3; the tabulated D call, TRBD1, remains unverified against the DNA. TRBV21-1 is flagged as a pseudogene. The CDR3 loop spans 17 amino acids. CDR3 residues: CASSKGRCRDTTDTQYF. As DNA, the CDR3 is TGTGCCAGCAGCAAAGGGCGGTGTAGGGACACCACAGATACGCAGTATTTT.

This clone has just one count. J is TRBJ2-5 and V is TRBV19; perhaps TRBD1 as D (7 bases). V was pared by 3 bases and J by 5 bases, with 10 bases between. This CDR3 is built from 13 residues. The germline V gene has CDR1 LNHDA and CDR2 SQIVND (reference sequence). The chain's CDR3 is CASSIPGGETQYF. The CDR3 DNA sequence: TGTGCCAGTAGTATCCCAGGGGGGGAGACCCAGTACTTC.

This chain uses TRBV21-1 with TRBJ2-6; TRBD2 is the table's D call and was not checked against the DNA. TRBV21-1 is classified as a pseudogene. The length of the CDR3 is 19 residues. CDR3 in amino acids: CASSRTREGCLSGANVLTF. The CDR3 region has the DNA TGTGCCAGCAGCAGAACGCGGGAGGGCTGCCTCTCTGGGGCCAACGTCCTGACTTTC.

The chain has TRBV19 and TRBJ2-2; TRBD1 might be the D (6 bases). This CDR3 region has 17 residues. Germline CDR1 reads LNHDA; CDR2 reads SQIVND (reference sequence). The V end was cut by 6 bases, the J end by 4 bases, with 21 bases between. The CDR3 sequence is CASRAPALTGSTGELFF. The CDR3 DNA reads as TGTGCCAGTAGGGCCCCGGCCCTTACAGGGAGCACCGGGGAGCTGTTTTTT.

This chain links TRBV18 with TRBJ1-1, with D uncertain. Trimming took off 5 bases at V and 3 bases at J, with 16 bases between the two ends. CDR3 length: 15 amino acids. Germline V gene data show CDR1 as KGHSH and CDR2 as LQKENI. CDR3 coding DNA: TGTGCCAGCTCATTGAGCGCGTTACGAGACACTGAAGCTTTCTTT. Translating gives CASSLSALRDTEAFF.

V is TRBV5-1 and J is TRBJ2-5, with 7 bases fitting TRBD1. The CDR3 covers 14 residues. Germline V gene lookup returns CDR1 SGHRS and CDR2 YFSETQ. V shed 0 bases and J 3 bases; nucleotides not matched to a gene: 2. The chain's CDR3 is CASSLDGTEETQYF. The CDR3 DNA reads TGCGCCAGCAGCTTGGATGGGACAGAAGAGACCCAGTACTTC.

V gene TRBV15 combines with J gene TRBJ2-3; 9 positions agree with TRBD1. The CDR3 totals 15 residues. Germline V gene data show CDR1 as LNHNV and CDR2 as YYDKDF (reference sequence). V lost 0 bases, J lost 5 bases, and 3 bases stayed unmatched. Here the CDR3 reads CATSREDRGKDTQYF. CDR3 bases: TGTGCCACCAGCAGAGAGGACAGGGGAAAAGATACGCAGTATTTT.

The chain employs TRBV18 and TRBJ2-4, with D maybe TRBD2 (7 bases). The V and J ends lost 1 base and 9 bases respectively, with 13 bases between them. Germline CDR1 KGHSH, CDR2 LQKENI. The CDR3 covers 14 residues. The CDR3 region is CASSPRGGGVIQYF. CDR3 bases: TGTGCCAGCTCACCACGGGGCGGGGGCGTCATTCAGTACTTC.

V usage is TRBV9 and J usage is TRBJ1-4, with 8 bases identical to TRBD1. Germline V gene data show CDR1 as SGDLS and CDR2 as YYNGEE. Trimming cost V 4 bases and J 3 bases; bases outside gene matches: 5. This CDR3 has 15 amino acids. Here the CDR3 reads CASSPRTGSNEKLFF. CDR3 nucleotide sequence: TGTGCCAGCAGCCCCAGGACAGGGTCTAATGAAAAACTGTTTTTT. The variable domain in full, completed from reference TRBV9 and TRBJ1-4, reads DSGVTQTPKHLITATGQRVTLRCSPRSGDLSVYWYQQSLDQGLQFLIQYYNGEERAKGNILERFSAQQFPDLHSELNLSSLELGDSALYFCASSPRTGSNEKLFFGSGTQLSVL.

The V and J genes are TRBV13 and TRBJ1-6; 8 bases agree with TRBD1. With 4 bases clipped from V and 2 bases from J, the junction kept 4 bases outside the gene matches. CDR1 and CDR2 (germline): PRHDT, FYEKMQ (reference sequence). This CDR3 has 16 residues. The CDR3 here is CASSSQGATYNSPLHF. The DNA for the CDR3 is TGTGCCAGCAGCTCTCAGGGGGCGACCTATAATTCACCCCTCCACTTT.

The genes are TRBV25-1 and TRBJ2-2, with D possibly being TRBD2 (6 bases). CDR3 length equals 13 residues. Deletions cut 5 bases from V and 4 bases from J, with 8 bases between. The germline gives CDR1 MGHDK, CDR2 SYGVNS. The CDR3 sequence is CASSPTSTGELFF. CDR3 nucleotide sequence: TGTGCCAGCAGTCCGACTAGCACCGGGGAGCTGTTTTTT.

The chain links TRBV2 to TRBJ2-7; TRBD2 might be the D (5 bases). The CDR3 loop spans 13 amino acids. Between the trimmed V and J ends, which lost 3 bases and 2 bases, there was a span of 8 bases. Germline values: CDR1 SNHLY, CDR2 FYNNEI. As DNA, the CDR3 is TGTGCCAGCAGTGACGGACTTACCTACGAGCAGTACTTC. Translated: CASSDGLTYEQYF.

The chain recombines TRBV6-5 with TRBJ2-7, with 9 bases that match TRBD1. CDR1 is MNHEY, CDR2 SVGAGI, per germline. There are 15 residues in the CDR3. V lost 5 bases and J lost 9; bases outside the gene matches: 14. CDR3 residues: CASSPPGQGYTLQYF. The DNA for the CDR3 is TGTGCCAGCAGTCCTCCGGGACAGGGTTATACCTTGCAGTACTTC.

The rearrangement joins TRBV9 to TRBJ2-3; 9 bases map to TRBD2. The ends lost 0 bases at V and 3 bases at J; junction bases unmatched: 5. This CDR3 has 16 residues. The germline gives CDR1 SGDLS, CDR2 YYNGEE. As DNA, the CDR3 is TGTGCCAGCAGCGTAGAAGCGGGGGGAGTGACAGATACGCAGTATTTT. Its translation is CASSVEAGGVTDTQYF. The variable domain in full, completed from reference TRBV9 and TRBJ2-3, reads DSGVTQTPKHLITATGQRVTLRCSPRSGDLSVYWYQQSLDQGLQFLIQYYNGEERAKGNILERFSAQQFPDLHSELNLSSLELGDSALYFCASSVEAGGVTDTQYFGPGTRLTVL.